This TCR beta chain was obtained from a study of post-analysis software for immune sequencing data. Study information: The cohort encompassed relapsing-remitting, secondary progressive and progressive-relapsing multiple sclerosis disease courses. Study-wide findings and caveats: A significant reduction in normalized Chao1 diversity was observed in multiple sclerosis patients versus controls. TRBV5-6, TRBV5-1 and TRBV20-1 belonged to a set of about five TRBV segments that were more frequent in patients than controls.

In its sample, this clonotype was seen a few times. The antigen is not known. It may be a read error: a sequence one base away is much more abundant. Unique molecular identifiers tagged the TCR beta cDNA libraries. T cells numbering roughly 1 to 10 million gave rise to 400,000 to 550,000 cDNA molecules. TCRdb re-called the PCR reads with MiXCR, one entry per CDR3 protein. Among about 150,000 distinct CDR3 sequences listed, around 28% were seen once. V dropped 0 bases and J dropped 11 bases, with 20 bases sitting between them. There are 15 residues in the CDR3. The germline V gene encodes CDR1 SGHDT and CDR2 YYEEEE.

The sequenced sample was blood. The sequence came from a girl between 10 and 17 years old with multiple sclerosis. This chain links TRBV5-6 with TRBJ2-5, with D unresolved. CDR3 sequence: CASSLVLGRSNEQYF. As DNA, the CDR3 is TGTGCCAGCAGCTTGGTACTCGGACGAAGCAATGAGCAGTACTTC.